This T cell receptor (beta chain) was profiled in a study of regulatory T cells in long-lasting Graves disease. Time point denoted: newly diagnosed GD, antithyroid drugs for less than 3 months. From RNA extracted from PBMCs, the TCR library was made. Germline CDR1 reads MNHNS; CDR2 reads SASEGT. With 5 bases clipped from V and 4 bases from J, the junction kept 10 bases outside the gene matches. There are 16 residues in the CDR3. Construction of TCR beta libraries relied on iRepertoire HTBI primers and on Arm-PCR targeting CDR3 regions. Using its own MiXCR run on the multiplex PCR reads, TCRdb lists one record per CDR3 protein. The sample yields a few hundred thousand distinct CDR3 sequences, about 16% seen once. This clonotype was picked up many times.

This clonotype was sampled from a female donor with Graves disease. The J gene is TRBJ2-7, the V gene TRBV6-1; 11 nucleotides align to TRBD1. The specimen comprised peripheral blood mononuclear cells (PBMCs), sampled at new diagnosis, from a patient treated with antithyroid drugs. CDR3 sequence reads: CASSRLAGQGAYEQYF. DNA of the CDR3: TGTGCCAGCAGTAGACTTGCAGGACAGGGGGCGTACGAGCAGTACTTC.